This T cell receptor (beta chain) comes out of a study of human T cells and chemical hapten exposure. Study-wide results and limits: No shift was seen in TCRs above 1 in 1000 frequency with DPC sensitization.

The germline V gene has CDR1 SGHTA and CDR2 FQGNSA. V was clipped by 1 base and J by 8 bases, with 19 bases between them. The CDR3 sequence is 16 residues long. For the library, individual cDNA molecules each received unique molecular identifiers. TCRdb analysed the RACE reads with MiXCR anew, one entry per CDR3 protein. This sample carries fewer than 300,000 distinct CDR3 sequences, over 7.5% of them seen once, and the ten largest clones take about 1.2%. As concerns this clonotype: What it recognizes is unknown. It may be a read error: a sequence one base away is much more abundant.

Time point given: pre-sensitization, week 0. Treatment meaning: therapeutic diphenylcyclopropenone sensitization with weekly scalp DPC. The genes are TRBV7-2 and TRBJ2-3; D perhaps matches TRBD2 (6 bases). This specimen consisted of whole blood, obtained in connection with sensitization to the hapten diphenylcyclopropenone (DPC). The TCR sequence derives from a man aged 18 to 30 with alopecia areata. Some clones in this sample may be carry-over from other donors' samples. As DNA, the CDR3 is TGTGCCAGCAGCTTAGGGGCAGGTGCGCGGGGAGTTACGCAGTATTTT. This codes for CASSLGAGARGVTQYF.